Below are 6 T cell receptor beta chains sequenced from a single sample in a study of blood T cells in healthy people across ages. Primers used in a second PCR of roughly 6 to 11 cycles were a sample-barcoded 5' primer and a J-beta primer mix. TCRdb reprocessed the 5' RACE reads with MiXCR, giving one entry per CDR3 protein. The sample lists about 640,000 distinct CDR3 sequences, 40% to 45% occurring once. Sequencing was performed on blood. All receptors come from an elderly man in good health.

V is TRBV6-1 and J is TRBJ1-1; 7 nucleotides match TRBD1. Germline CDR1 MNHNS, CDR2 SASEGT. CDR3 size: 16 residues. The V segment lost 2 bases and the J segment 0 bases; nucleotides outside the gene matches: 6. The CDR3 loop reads CASSENRGSLNTEAFF. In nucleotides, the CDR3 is TGTGCCAGCAGTGAAAACAGGGGATCCCTGAACACTGAAGCTTTCTTT.

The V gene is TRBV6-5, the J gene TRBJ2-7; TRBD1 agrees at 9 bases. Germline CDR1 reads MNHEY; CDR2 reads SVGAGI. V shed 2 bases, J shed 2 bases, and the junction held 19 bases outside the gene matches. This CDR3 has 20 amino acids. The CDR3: CASSYTTAGTGQRGTYEQYF. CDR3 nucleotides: TGTGCCAGCAGTTACACAACAGCCGGGACAGGGCAAAGGGGGACCTACGAGCAGTACTTC.

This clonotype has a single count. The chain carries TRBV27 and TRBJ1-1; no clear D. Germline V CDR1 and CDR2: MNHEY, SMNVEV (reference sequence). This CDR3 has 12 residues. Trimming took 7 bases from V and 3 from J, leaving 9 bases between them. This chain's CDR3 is CASILQHTEAFF. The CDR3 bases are TGTGCCAGCATACTACAGCACACTGAAGCTTTCTTT.

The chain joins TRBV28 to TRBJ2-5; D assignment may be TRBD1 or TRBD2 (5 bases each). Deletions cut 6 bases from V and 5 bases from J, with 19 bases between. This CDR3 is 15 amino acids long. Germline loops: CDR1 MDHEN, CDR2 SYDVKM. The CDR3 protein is CASRGAPGEGETQYF. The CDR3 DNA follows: TGTGCCAGCAGAGGGGCCCCAGGAGAGGGGGAGACCCAGTACTTC. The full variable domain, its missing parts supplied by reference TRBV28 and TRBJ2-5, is DVKVTQSSRYLVKRTGEKVFLECVQDMDHENMFWYRQDPGLGLRLIYFSYDVKMKEKGDIPEGYSVSREKKERFSLILESASTNQTSMYLCASRGAPGEGETQYFGPGTRLLVL.

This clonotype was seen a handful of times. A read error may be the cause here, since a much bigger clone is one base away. The CDR3 sequence is CASSDPGGERAGGNTQYF. CDR3 DNA sequence: TGCGCCAGCAGTGATCCCGGGGGAGAACGAGCGGGAGGGAATACGCAGTATTTT. V and J are TRBV10-1 and TRBJ2-3; 10 bases line up with TRBD2. Germline V CDR1 and CDR2: WNHNN, SYGVQD (reference sequence). The CDR3 is 18 residues long. With 3 bases clipped from V and 7 bases from J, the junction kept 16 bases outside the gene matches.

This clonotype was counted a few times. The CDR3 nucleotides are TGTGCCAGCAGTGAAGGGGGTAATAGGGGAGGAAATGAAAAACTGTTTTTT. This encodes CASSEGGNRGGNEKLFF. This chain joins TRBV2 and TRBJ1-4; the D gene is possibly TRBD1 (5 bases). Germline V gene lookup returns CDR1 SNHLY and CDR2 FYNNEI. This CDR3 has 17 residues. With 1 base removed from V and 5 bases from J, the gap between germline ends came to 17 bases.